The rows below give T cell receptor beta chains drawn from one sample of a study of blood T cell repertoires in COVID-19. Some clones are missing from TCRdb's copy, which holds only in-frame ones; the method was immunoSEQ multiplex PCR. The sample comprises approximately 240,000 clones, 80% to 90% of which are singletons, and roughly 1.4% rests with the top ten. Sequencing used peripheral blood. These receptors originate from a woman between 35 and 50 years old who had recovered from COVID-19. The CDR3 runs from the conserved cysteine through the conserved F or W. Each record gives: clone size, V gene, J gene, D gene, CDR3 DNA, CDR3 protein. D genes are given only for firm matches. Clone size is shown for a subset of rows, as once, few, many or a class of expanded clone.

once	TRBV29-1	TRBJ1-2	NA	TGCAGCGTACGACAGTCTAACTATGGCTACACCTTC	CSVRQSNYGYTF
NA	TRBV5-5	TRBJ1-1	NA	TGTGCCAGCAGCTTGGATATGAACACTGAAGCTTTCTTT	CASSLDMNTEAFF
NA	TRBV3-1/TRBV3-2	TRBJ2-5	NA	TGTGCCAGCACTAGTACTCTCCAAGAGACCCAGTACTTC	CASTSTLQETQYF
NA	TRBV3-1/TRBV3-2	TRBJ2-1	TRBD2	TGTGCCAGCAGCCTCGGGGGGGCGGATGAGCAGTTCTTC	CASSLGGADEQFF
NA	TRBV6-1	TRBJ1-3	NA	TGTGCCAGCAGTGAAATTCAGAGGAACTCTGGAAACACCATATATTTT	CASSEIQRNSGNTIYF
NA	TRBV18	TRBJ2-5	NA	TGTGCCAGCTCACCACCCCTCGGGGAGACCCAGTACTTC	CASSPPLGETQYF
NA	TRBV5-5	TRBJ1-1	TRBD1	TGTGCCAGCAGCGGCACAGGGGGATGGGTCACTGAAGCTTTCTTT	CASSGTGGWVTEAFF
NA	TRBV7-2	TRBJ1-5	NA	TGTGCCAGCAGCTTGGCGGGGAGGAGGCCCCAGCATTTT	CASSLAGRRPQHF
NA	TRBV12-3/TRBV12-4	TRBJ2-7	TRBD2	TGTGCCAGCAGCCCGGGACTAGCTAAGCAGTACTTC	CASSPGLAKQYF
NA	TRBV5-1	TRBJ2-7	NA	TGCGCCAGCAGCTTGTACGGGGGACTTACCTACGAGCAGTACTTC	CASSLYGGLTYEQYF
NA	TRBV10-3	TRBJ2-7	TRBD1	TGTGCCATCAGTGATTTTAGGACAGGGAAGTACGAGCAGTACTTC	CAISDFRTGKYEQYF
once	TRBV5-6	TRBJ2-5	TRBD2	TGTGCCAGCAGCTTGTTCGGCGGACTAGGTCGGGAGACCCAGTACTTC	CASSLFGGLGRETQYF
few	TRBV18	TRBJ2-7	TRBD1	TGTGCCAGCTCCCGAGGACAGGGATTGACCTACGAGCAGTACTTC	CASSRGQGLTYEQYF
once	TRBV18	TRBJ1-1	NA	TGTGCCAGCTCACCAGGCCCGAACACTGAAGCTTTCTTT	CASSPGPNTEAFF
NA	TRBV2	TRBJ1-2	NA	TGTGCCAGCAGGGCCGAGGAGGAGGGCTACACCTTC	CASRAEEEGYTF
NA	TRBV7-9	TRBJ2-1	TRBD2	TGTGCCAGCAGCTTAGGGACTAGCGGGGTGTTTGACCATGAGCAGTTCTTC	CASSLGTSGVFDHEQFF
NA	TRBV5-6	TRBJ1-4	NA	TGTGCCAGCAGCTTGGGAGAGATAGAACTGTTTTTT	CASSLGEIELFF
NA	TRBV11-3	TRBJ2-3	TRBD1	TGTGCCAGCAGCCCGGGACAGGGGGCCACAGATACGCAGTATTTT	CASSPGQGATDTQYF
NA	TRBV2	TRBJ2-7	TRBD1	TGTGCCAGCAGTAGCCAGATAGGACAGGGGGTCAACGAGCAGTACTTC	CASSSQIGQGVNEQYF
NA	TRBV9	TRBJ2-7	TRBD2	TGTGCCAGCAGCCCTGGATGGGTAGCGGGGAATTACGAGCAGTACTTC	CASSPGWVAGNYEQYF
few	TRBV28	TRBJ1-1	NA	TGTGCCAGCAGTTTAGGTGGGCAGCTGAACACTGAAGCTTTCTTT	CASSLGGQLNTEAFF
NA	TRBV7-2	TRBJ2-4	NA	TGTGCCAGCTCCAACCCGGGACTGGAGAACATTCAGTACTTC	CASSNPGLENIQYF
NA	TRBV30	TRBJ2-1	NA	TGTGCCTGGCTCTCGGTCTCCTACAATGAGCAGTTCTTC	CAWLSVSYNEQFF
once	TRBV28	TRBJ1-1	NA	TGTGCCAGCAGTTTATCAGATAATGAAGCTTTCTTT	CASSLSDNEAFF
NA	TRBV27	TRBJ2-7	TRBD2	TGTGCCATACGGGGGACTAGCGGGGGCGATTACGAGCAGTACTTC	CAIRGTSGGDYEQYF
NA	TRBV12-3/TRBV12-4	TRBJ1-2	NA	TGTGCCAGCAGTTTAAGAGGGTACTATGGCTACACCTTC	CASSLRGYYGYTF
NA	TRBV28	TRBJ2-7	NA	TGTGCCAGCAGTCCAGGATACTCCTACGAGCAGTACTTC	CASSPGYSYEQYF
once	TRBV18	TRBJ2-3	TRBD1	TGTGCCAGTCAAGGACAGGGAGTATCAGATACGCAGTATTTT	CASQGQGVSDTQYF
few	TRBV9	TRBJ2-3	TRBD2	TGTGCCAGCAGCGCCCAGACTAGCGGGGTGGGAGATACGCAGTATTTT	CASSAQTSGVGDTQYF
NA	TRBV11-2	TRBJ1-1	NA	TGTGCCAGCAGCTTATGGGCAGGGAACACTGAAGCTTTCTTT	CASSLWAGNTEAFF
NA	TRBV30	TRBJ1-4	TRBD1	TGTGCCTGGAGTAGGGGGCCGATGGCTAATGAAAAACTGTTTTTT	CAWSRGPMANEKLFF
NA	TRBV19	TRBJ1-5	NA	TGTGCCAGTACCCTAAGGGCACAAAGGGGTTTCAATCAGCCCCAGCATTTT	CASTLRAQRGFNQPQHF
NA	TRBV4-3	TRBJ1-1	NA	TGCGCCAGCAGCCAATCAACAGAGAACACTGAAGCTTTCTTT	CASSQSTENTEAFF
few	TRBV28	TRBJ2-1	TRBD2	TGTGCCAGCAGTTTAATACTAGCGGGGGGCAATGAGCAGTTCTTC	CASSLILAGGNEQFF
NA	TRBV7-8	TRBJ1-2	NA	TGTGCCAGCAGCTTAATGGTCCGTTTTGGTATAGGGGACTATGGCTACACCTTC	CASSLMVRFGIGDYGYTF
NA	TRBV7-2	TRBJ2-7	NA	TGTGCCAGCAGCTTACAACAGGGATATACCTACGAGCAGTACTTC	CASSLQQGYTYEQYF
NA	TRBV18	TRBJ2-7	TRBD1	TGTGCCAGCTCACCTGCCGGGACAGGGAAACACGAGCAGTACTTC	CASSPAGTGKHEQYF
few	TRBV30	TRBJ1-5	NA	TGTGCCTGGTCTCGGGGGGGCGGTAATCAGCCCCAGCATTTT	CAWSRGGGNQPQHF
NA	TRBV19	TRBJ2-3	NA	TGTGCCAGTAGTACACCCCACGCGGACACAGATACGCAGTATTTT	CASSTPHADTDTQYF
once	TRBV28	TRBJ1-5	TRBD1	TGTGCCAGCAGTCAACCCAGATACAGGGGGGGGAGCAATCAGCCCCAGCATTTT	CASSQPRYRGGSNQPQHF
NA	TRBV6-5	TRBJ1-2	NA	TGTGCCAGCAGGCCCCCTATCCACTATGGCTACACCTTC	CASRPPIHYGYTF
NA	TRBV27	TRBJ1-1	NA	TGTGCCAGCAGTTCCGGTATTGGTCTGGACACTGAAGCTTTCTTT	CASSSGIGLDTEAFF
NA	TRBV19	TRBJ2-1	NA	TGTGCCAGTAGTATGGAGCTACTCGCCGGGGGAAGGGAGCAGTTCTTC	CASSMELLAGGREQFF
NA	TRBV6-2/TRBV6-3	TRBJ2-3	TRBD1	TGTGCCAGCAGTTACTATGGACAGGGATCAGATACGCAGTATTTT	CASSYYGQGSDTQYF
NA	TRBV15	TRBJ2-3	TRBD1	TGTGCCACCAGCAGAGATAAGGCAGGGGGTGATACGCAGTATTTT	CATSRDKAGGDTQYF
NA	TRBV28	TRBJ1-2	NA	TGTGCCAGCAGTTCAGGGGTCCCCTATGGCTACACCTTC	CASSSGVPYGYTF
NA	TRBV6-1	TRBJ1-2	NA	TGTGCCAGCAGTGAAGGGTCCCAGGGCAGCTACACCTTC	CASSEGSQGSYTF
NA	TRBV6-5	TRBJ2-7	TRBD2	TGTGCCAGCAGCAGGGAGGTAGCGGGGTACTACGAGCAGTACTTC	CASSREVAGYYEQYF
NA	TRBV19	TRBJ2-7	TRBD1	TGTGCCAGTTCTTCTGGGACAGGGGGACTGGAGCAGTACTTC	CASSSGTGGLEQYF
few	TRBV28	TRBJ1-6	NA	TGTGCCAGCAGTTTAGGGGGCCCCCTCCACTTT	CASSLGGPLHF
NA	TRBV7-3	TRBJ2-1	NA	TGTGCCAGCAGCTTAAGAGTAGGTAGCGGAGGGAACAATGAGCAGTTCTTC	CASSLRVGSGGNNEQFF
NA	TRBV18	TRBJ1-5	NA	TGTGCCAGCTCACCGACCCAGGTAGATAGCAATCAGCCCCAGCATTTT	CASSPTQVDSNQPQHF
NA	TRBV6-6	TRBJ1-2	NA	TGTGCCAGCAAGGGGGGGGACACCCTAGGGTATGGCTACACCTTC	CASKGGDTLGYGYTF